The present T cell receptor (beta chain) was sequenced within a study of neoadjuvant anti-PD-1 for oral cavity cancer. In the study overall: Around day 43, patients without progression received a fourth nivolumab dose before surgery. Overall study findings and caveats: Each response group had just a few patients in TCR analyses.

As regards this clone: Its antigen is not identified.

V shed 5 bases, J shed 4 bases, and the junction held 6 bases outside the gene matches. CDR3 length: 14 amino acids. Germline V lookup: CDR1 MDHEN, CDR2 SYDVKM. Indicated time point: after neoadjuvant nivolumab, at surgical resection. Analysis of PBMCs was direct, with no culture step. The table came from immunoSEQ multiplex PCR; TCRdb's copy has only in-frame clones and leaves some out. The repertoire has 13,000 to 15,000 clones, roughly 74% of them found once; the top ten carry roughly 2.9%. This rearrangement joins TRBV28 to TRBJ2-5; 8 bases map to TRBD1. The starting material was PBMCs, obtained after nivolumab (anti-PD-1) treatment. The clonotype was recovered from a person aged 40 to 85 with oral cavity squamous cell carcinoma. CDR3 in amino acids: CASSTRTGRETQYF. The CDR3 DNA reads as TGTGCCAGCAGTACCCGGACAGGGAGAGAGACCCAGTACTTC.